This T cell receptor (beta chain) was captured in a study of T cell clonality in common variable immunodeficiency. Study findings and constraints: In common variable immunodeficiency, TCR beta chains reportedly carried fewer deletions and N-nucleotide insertions. Compared with controls, CVID subjects had fewer shared TCRbeta clones.

Most patients and controls had Caucasian heritage. The CDR3 spans 13 residues. Deletions cut 4 bases from V and 6 bases from J, with 9 bases between. Germline V gene sequence: CDR1 KGHSH, CDR2 LQKENI. On this clone: What it binds is not known. The read finishes 3 residues shy of the CDR3 end, and the germline J gene is used to complete it. Other DNA variants within this sample encode the same CDR3.

The table came from immunoSEQ multiplex PCR; TCRdb's copy has only in-frame clones and leaves some out. The sample presents more than 35,000 clones, none singletons. This clonotype was obtained from a human donor with common variable immunodeficiency. Input material: peripheral blood mononuclear cells. The J gene is TRBJ2-2, the V gene TRBV18; D gene ambiguous. The sequenced part of the CDR3 DNA is TGTGCCAGCTCACAGACAAGCTCCGGGGAG. Its translation is CASSQTSSGE. From start to end, the CDR3 is CASSQTSSGELFF.